This T cell receptor beta chain was recorded in a study of shared clonotypes between healthy human individuals. Study in general: Those who served as donors were a couple of women and a few men between the ages of 18 and 49. CD8 memory received one plate per donor, CD8 naive two, CD4 memory three and CD4 naive three. Study-level points and caveats: The represented genetic and exposure-history diversity was limited by the small number of donors.

Assay: immunoSEQ multiplex PCR; the TCRdb copy retains only in-frame clones and omits some. This table has millions of clones, approximately 93% appearing once. Turning to this clone: What it binds is unknown. In the same sample, other DNA sequences code for this CDR3.

V dropped 3 bases and J dropped 4; count of bases not matched to a gene: 5. The CDR3 extends over 14 amino acids. Germline V CDR1 and CDR2: SGHRS, YFSETQ. Sequencing was carried out using naive CD4+ T cells from PBMCs. The sample's subset: CD45RA+ positively selected. The TCR originated in a young man in good health. Some clones in this sample may be carry-over from other donors' samples. The chain employs TRBV5-1 and TRBJ1-1, with 8 positions matching TRBD1. The CDR3 region has the DNA TGCGCCAGCAGCTCCGGGACAGGAGCCACTGAAGCTTTCTTT. The encoded protein is CASSSGTGATEAFF.